The entry below describes one T cell receptor beta chain. The entry originates in a study of blood T cell repertoires in COVID-19. In the study overall: Collection of acute and convalescent COVID-19 samples took place in the United States, Italy and Spain. PBMCs, B-cell-depleted T cells, or T cells were the source of the cDNA or gDNA that made up the material.

The trim removed 0 bases at V and 3 bases at J, leaving 10 bases unmatched. The length of the CDR3 is 19 residues. CDR1 and CDR2 from the germline V gene are MGHRA and YSYEKL. How the authors handled the data: Estimation of nucleated cell counts was performed using reference gene primer amplification. Produced via immunoSEQ multiplex PCR; TCRdb's table is partial and in-frame only. Clone size and V and J calls were adopted from that table, with D and trimming inferred from the DNA. The data show some 60,000 clones, 73% seen once. This TCR derives from a woman aged 45-59 years with active or convalescent COVID-19. The genes are TRBV4-1 and TRBJ2-2; 10 positions agree with TRBD2. Sequencing used peripheral blood. The CDR3 region has the DNA TGCGCCAGCAGCCAAGAAAGTTCTAGCGGGAGTTTCTACACCGGGGAGCTGTTTTTT. This encodes CASSQESSSGSFYTGELFF.